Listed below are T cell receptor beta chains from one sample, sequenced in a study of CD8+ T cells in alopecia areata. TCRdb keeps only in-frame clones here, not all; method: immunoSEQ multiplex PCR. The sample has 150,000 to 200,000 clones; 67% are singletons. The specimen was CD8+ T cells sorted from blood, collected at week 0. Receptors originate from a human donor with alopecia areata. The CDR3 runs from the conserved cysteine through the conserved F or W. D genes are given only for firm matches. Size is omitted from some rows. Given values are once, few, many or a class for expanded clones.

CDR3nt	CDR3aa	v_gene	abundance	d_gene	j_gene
TGTGCCAGCTCACCGCACAGGCCAGATACGCAGTATTTT	CASSPHRPDTQYF	TRBV18	-	-	TRBJ2-3
TGTGCCAGCAGCGGAAGGGACGGATTGAACACTGAAGCTTTCTTT	CASSGRDGLNTEAFF	TRBV5-4	-	-	TRBJ1-1
TGTGCCAGCAGCGTAGCTCACAGCTACAATGAGCAGTTCTTC	CASSVAHSYNEQFF	TRBV9	few	-	TRBJ2-1
TGTGCCAGCAGCGTAGGTAGTAGCCAAGAGACCCAGTACTTC	CASSVGSSQETQYF	TRBV9	-	-	TRBJ2-5
TGTGCCAGCAGCTTTTCAGGGAGGGGCTACGAGCAGTACTTC	CASSFSGRGYEQYF	TRBV13	-	TRBD2	TRBJ2-7
TGTGCCAGCAGCTCCCAGGGCAACTCACCCCTCCACTTT	CASSSQGNSPLHF	TRBV13	-	-	TRBJ1-6
TGTGCCTGGATTGAGGCGGACCAAGAGATTCAGTACTTC	CAWIEADQEIQYF	TRBV30	few	-	TRBJ2-4
TGTGCCAGCACCTACACAACGGGGCAGGGGGCGCGGACTGAAGCTTTCTTT	CASTYTTGQGARTEAFF	TRBV27	-	TRBD1	TRBJ1-1
TGTGCCAGCAGCTTGGAACCGGGACAGGGCCTCACCGGGGAGCTGTTTTTT	CASSLEPGQGLTGELFF	TRBV5-6	-	TRBD1	TRBJ2-2
TGTGCCGGGCAGGGGCAATCGAATGAGCAGTTCTTC	CAGQGQSNEQFF	TRBV7-6	-	-	TRBJ2-1
TGCGCCAGCAGTCAATCGGCGGAGACCCAGTACTTC	CASSQSAETQYF	TRBV23-1	-	-	TRBJ2-5
TGTGCCTGGAGTGTGCCGCCGGGACAGGGATTCTCCTACGAGCAGTACTTC	CAWSVPPGQGFSYEQYF	TRBV30	-	TRBD1	TRBJ2-7
TGCAGCGCCCGTGTAGTCCGCGGGGAGACCCAGTACTTC	CSARVVRGETQYF	TRBV29-1	few	-	TRBJ2-5
TGTGCCAGTAGTAGCACCCGAAATCGAGAAAAACTGTTTTTT	CASSSTRNREKLFF	TRBV19	few	-	TRBJ1-4